A selection of T cell receptor beta chains follows, all from one sample in a study of blood T cell repertoires in COVID-19. Repertoires were generated with immunoSEQ multiplex PCR, while TCRdb's copy carries only in-frame clones and drops some. The repertoire has around 180,000 clones, over 75% of them found once; the top ten carry under 3.5%. Source material: peripheral blood. The receptors were sampled from a man aged 55 to 70 with acute or convalescent COVID-19. Both conserved end residues are part of each CDR3. The D gene is left open where the match is weak. Clone size, where shown, is once, few, many, or a class for clones that have expanded.

>TRBJ2-2|TRBD2|once|TRBV3-1/TRBV3-2
CASSPTPHGGGRAGELFF
TGTGCCAGCAGCCCCACCCCCCACGGCGGGGGTCGGGCCGGGGAGCTGTTTTTT
>TRBJ2-1|TRBD1|NA|TRBV27
CASSRDRAGGNEQFF
TGTGCCAGCAGTCGCGACAGGGCCGGCGGGAATGAGCAGTTCTTC
>TRBJ1-5|TRBD1|NA|TRBV9
CASSPSTGTGIEQPQHF
TGTGCCAGCAGCCCTTCCACCGGGACAGGGATTGAGCAGCCCCAGCATTTT
>TRBJ2-1|NA|few|TRBV11-2
CASSLDTGRNEQFF
TGTGCCAGCAGCTTAGATACGGGAAGAAATGAGCAGTTCTTC
>TRBJ2-1|TRBD2|NA|TRBV2
CASSPVSGGNNEQFF
TGTGCCAGCAGTCCGGTTAGCGGGGGGAACAATGAGCAGTTCTTC
>TRBJ2-7|TRBD2|NA|TRBV2
CASSDGGRAYEQYF
TGTGCCAGCAGTGATGGGGGGAGGGCGTACGAGCAGTACTTC
>TRBJ2-7|NA|NA|TRBV5-5
CASSLEWLFSYEQYF
TGTGCCAGCAGCTTGGAATGGCTTTTCTCCTACGAGCAGTACTTC
>TRBJ2-1|TRBD2|NA|TRBV5-1
CASSLGLAGNEQFF
TGCGCCAGCAGCTTGGGCCTAGCGGGGAATGAGCAGTTCTTC
>TRBJ1-1|TRBD1|NA|TRBV19
CASSIRGTGNTEAFF
TGTGCCAGTAGTATAAGGGGGACAGGGAACACTGAAGCTTTCTTT
>TRBJ2-7|NA|NA|TRBV2
CASSGRTTVDYEQYF
TGTGCCAGCAGTGGACGGACTACCGTGGATTACGAGCAGTACTTC
>TRBJ2-2|TRBD2|NA|TRBV9
CASRRGGGDGELFF
TGTGCCAGCAGACGCGGGGGTGGGGACGGGGAGCTGTTTTTT
>TRBJ2-1|NA|NA|TRBV29-1
CSVESGEGYNEQFF
TGCAGCGTTGAGTCCGGAGAGGGTTACAATGAGCAGTTCTTC
>TRBJ2-7|NA|NA|TRBV5-1
CASSSAYEQYF
TGCGCCAGCAGCTCTGCCTACGAGCAGTACTTC
>TRBJ2-3|TRBD2|NA|TRBV28
CASSLGEGRSRDTQYF
TGTGCCAGCAGCCTCGGGGAGGGAAGGAGTCGGGATACGCAGTATTTT
>TRBJ2-2|NA|NA|TRBV29-1
CSGTMSNTGELFF
TGCAGCGGTACTATGAGTAACACCGGGGAGCTGTTTTTT
>TRBJ2-7|NA|NA|TRBV5-1
CASSFGDISYEQYF
TGCGCCAGCAGCTTCGGGGACATCTCCTACGAGCAGTACTTC
>TRBJ2-2|TRBD2|NA|TRBV12-5
CASGLRLAGVAGELFF
TGTGCTAGTGGTTTACGTCTAGCGGGAGTGGCCGGGGAGCTGTTTTTT
>TRBJ2-1|NA|NA|TRBV5-6
CASSSVLWTSYNEQFF
TGTGCCAGCAGCTCGGTTCTGTGGACTTCTTACAATGAGCAGTTCTTC
>TRBJ2-5|TRBD1|NA|TRBV15
CATSTGGGETQYF
TGTGCCACCAGCACAGGGGGCGGTGAGACCCAGTACTTC
>TRBJ1-6|NA|once|TRBV28
CASRGQRISPLHF
TGTGCCAGCAGGGGGCAAAGGATCTCACCCCTCCACTTT
>TRBJ2-5|NA|NA|TRBV6-2/TRBV6-3
CASSRGETQYF
TGTGCCAGCAGCAGGGGTGAGACCCAGTACTTC
>TRBJ2-7|TRBD1|NA|TRBV19
CASSIPGQGANEQYF
TGTGCCAGTAGTATACCGGGACAGGGGGCTAACGAGCAGTACTTC
>TRBJ1-5|NA|NA|TRBV28
CANGRDSNQPQHF
TGTGCCAATGGACGGGATAGCAATCAGCCCCAGCATTTT
>TRBJ2-7|TRBD1|NA|TRBV27
CASSQTGVGEQYF
TGTGCCAGCAGCCAGACAGGGGTCGGCGAGCAGTACTTC
>TRBJ2-7|NA|NA|TRBV4-3
CASSQDRTGSAYEQYF
TGCGCCAGCAGCCAAGATCGAACGGGGAGTGCCTACGAGCAGTACTTC
>TRBJ2-1|NA|NA|TRBV4-1
CASSGRNNEQFF
TGCGCCAGCAGCGGCAGGAACAATGAGCAGTTCTTC
>TRBJ1-5|NA|NA|TRBV2
CASSGGRDNQPQHF
TGTGCCAGCAGTGGGGGCCGAGACAATCAGCCCCAGCATTTT
>TRBJ1-5|TRBD1|NA|TRBV10-3
CATQTQGAGQPQHF
TGTGCCACCCAAACACAGGGGGCCGGGCAGCCCCAGCATTTT
>TRBJ2-2|NA|NA|TRBV2
CASSSAGAGELFF
TGTGCCAGCAGTTCAGCAGGGGCCGGGGAGCTGTTTTTT
>TRBJ1-5|NA|NA|TRBV18
CASSPGVLRGGNQPQHF
TGTGCCAGCTCACCCGGTGTCCTGCGGGGAGGCAATCAGCCCCAGCATTTT
>TRBJ2-5|NA|NA|TRBV7-8
CASSLARAAGRETQYF
TGTGCCAGCAGCTTAGCGCGGGCAGCAGGGAGGGAGACCCAGTACTTC
>TRBJ2-3|TRBD1|NA|TRBV7-2
CASSPRQGNTDTQYF
TGTGCCAGCAGTCCTAGACAGGGAAACACAGATACGCAGTATTTT
>TRBJ2-7|NA|NA|TRBV19
CASSIGQIYEQYF
TGTGCCAGTAGTATAGGACAGATCTACGAGCAGTACTTC
>TRBJ1-2|NA|NA|TRBV28
CASSLGYRGLNYGYTF
TGTGCCAGCAGTTTAGGGTATAGAGGATTAAACTATGGCTACACCTTC
>TRBJ2-3|NA|NA|TRBV6-5
CASTLDSRGDTQYF
TGTGCCAGCACCCTCGACTCCCGGGGAGATACGCAGTATTTT
>TRBJ1-4|NA|few|TRBV7-8
CASSLMTGPGEKLFF
TGTGCCAGCAGCTTAATGACAGGCCCCGGGGAAAAACTGTTTTTT
>TRBJ2-7|TRBD1|once|TRBV18
CASSPAGGTSYEQYF
TGTGCCAGCTCACCAGCAGGGGGTACCTCCTACGAGCAGTACTTC
>TRBJ2-7|TRBD2|NA|TRBV7-8
CASSFGTSGRYEQYF
TGTGCCAGCAGCTTCGGGACTAGCGGGAGGTACGAGCAGTACTTC
>TRBJ2-7|TRBD2|NA|TRBV4-1
CASTREGGEGNRYEQYF
TGCGCCAGCACCAGGGAGGGCGGGGAGGGAAATCGCTACGAGCAGTACTTC
>TRBJ2-3|TRBD2|once|TRBV5-1
CASSSQGLAGGRDTQYF
TGCGCCAGCAGCTCCCAGGGGCTAGCGGGAGGACGAGATACGCAGTATTTT
>TRBJ1-5|NA|once|TRBV6-2/TRBV6-3
CASSYFGGNQPQHF
TGTGCCAGCAGTTACTTCGGAGGCAATCAGCCCCAGCATTTT
>TRBJ2-7|NA|NA|TRBV28
CASSDGWGDGPYEQYF
TGTGCCAGCAGTGATGGATGGGGAGACGGGCCCTACGAGCAGTACTTC
>TRBJ1-6|TRBD1|NA|TRBV19
CASSPGQENSPLHF
TGTGCCAGTAGTCCGGGACAGGAGAATTCACCCCTCCACTTT
>TRBJ2-1|NA|NA|TRBV29-1
CSVDSGEQFF
TGCAGCGTTGACTCAGGCGAGCAGTTCTTC
>TRBJ1-4|NA|few|TRBV3-1/TRBV3-2
CASSYERPGDNEKLFF
TGTGCCAGCAGCTACGAACGGCCGGGAGATAATGAAAAACTGTTTTTT
>TRBJ1-5|NA|once|TRBV28
CASSYRVSRRGNQPQHF
TGTGCCAGCAGCTATCGAGTCTCGCGTCGCGGCAATCAGCCCCAGCATTTT
>TRBJ2-7|NA|many|TRBV28
CASSRRYEQYF
TGTGCCAGCAGCCGTCGGTACGAGCAGTACTTC
>TRBJ1-6|TRBD1|NA|TRBV3-1/TRBV3-2
CASSRSGTGLSNSPLHF
TGTGCCAGCAGCCGATCCGGGACAGGGCTTTCTAATTCACCCCTCCACTTT